This T cell receptor beta chain came from a study of T cell responses to AZD1222 COVID-19 vaccine. Findings and limits, study-wide: Once two AZD1222 doses were given, Spike-specific TCR breadth and depth went up.

The CDR3 is 13 residues long. Deletions cut 6 bases from V and 5 bases from J, with 11 bases between. Notes on this clone: The antigen remains undetermined.

The repertoire was sequenced with immunoSEQ multiplex PCR; TCRdb's copy has only in-frame clones and lacks some. The sample holds roughly 120,000 clones, 86% seen once. The material was peripheral blood, obtained 28 days after the second AZD1222 dose. This receptor was obtained from an adult who received the AZD1222 COVID-19 vaccine. The chain combines TRBV5-3 with TRBJ1-4; D is unresolved. TRBV5-3 is filed as an ORF, its function uncertain. The chain's CDR3 is CARICTENEKLFF. CDR3 coding DNA: TGTGCCAGAATTTGCACAGAAAATGAAAAACTGTTTTTT.